This TCR beta chain was identified during a study of T-cell reconstitution after alpha-beta-depleted transplantation in children. Notes on the study in general: Recipient T cells and thymic progenitors that survived gave rise to the high TCRbeta diversity observed at day 60 in some patients. In patients about two months after transplant, alpha-beta T cells reportedly arose from several hundred expanded graft clones. Newly generated T cells supplied most T-cell counts and diversity one year post-transplant.

This clonotype has just a few counts. Its antigen is undetermined. The V gene's germline CDR1 is SGHRS and CDR2 YFSETQ. The CDR3 contains 15 residues. Trimming shortened V by 1 base and J by 5 bases, and 15 bases separated the two germline ends. Preparation of the TCRbeta library involved a method that used unique molecular identifiers. One entry per CDR3 protein results from TCRdb running MiXCR on the PCR reads. Here the sample spans just over 950,000 distinct CDR3 sequences, roughly 29% being singletons. The V and J genes are TRBV5-1 and TRBJ2-5; tentative D call: TRBD2 (6 bases). Source: PBMCs, mostly from graft donor cells, taken 360 days after TCRalphabeta/CD19-depleted stem cell transplant. This receptor was taken from a boy in the first two years of life who had a stem cell transplant for SCID, so the T cells may come from the graft donor. For the CDR3, the DNA is TGCGCCAGCAGCTTGTTCGCGGGGCCGACCGAGACCCAGTACTTC. It yields the protein CASSLFAGPTETQYF.